Sequencing of this T cell receptor (beta chain) was carried out in a study of human T cells and chemical hapten exposure (dated by TCRdb to the early 2020s). Regarding the complete study: For sensitization, 2% DPC in acetone was applied to a roughly 2 cm by roughly 2 cm area of upper inner arm skin. Throughout the approximately 25-week study period, patients were also given weekly therapeutic DPC doses on the scalp. Patch testing was done on the upper back using Finn chambers containing 0.01% DPC, and results were scored after 6 days according to International Contact Dermatitis Research Group standards. Alopecia areata with under or over 50% scalp involvement, alopecia totalis and alopecia universalis were represented in the patient cohort, which was mostly female. Libraries were pooled for sequencing, and variation in per-sample TCR yields was attributed mainly to small differences in library volumes within the pool. Peripheral blood TCR repertoire changes were tracked in vivo in alopecia patients during primary and secondary sensitization to the hapten diphenylcyclopropenone (DPC). Patient blood was sampled pre-sensitization (week 0) and at 2, 6 and about 24 weeks after DPC sensitization. Under 30 alopecia patients gave blood for TCR sequencing at one to four time points (pre-sensitization, 2, 6 and 24 weeks).

The CDR3 measures 14 amino acids from cysteine to phenylalanine. Only the CDR3 portion is preserved as DNA: 42 bases, with reading frame beginning at the first base. For CDR1 and CDR2, the germline V gene lists SGHRS and YFSETQ. The trim is 2 bases for V and 4 bases for J, with a gap of 11 bases between the germline ends. This clonotype appeared many times. Its antigen has not been determined. There are no base qualities to consult, and no much larger clone falls within one base. Summary of the overall study and its limitations: Because all patients had alopecia, a presumed autoimmune disease, the immune response of the patients might differ from that of healthy individuals. Expanded TCRs formed significantly more large CDR3 similarity clusters than pre-sensitization or healthy control sets, consistent with antigen-driven responses. After repeated subsampling, the strength of the expansion versus patch-test correlation and the threshold at which it became significant changed. Patch test score was positively correlated with the number of PT1 expanded TCRs, with significance at thresholds 8, 16 and 32 but not at 4. No change with DPC sensitization was found in the number of TCRs above 1 in 1000 frequency, and no evidence of global repertoire structure alterations was found.

Libraries were prepared through RACE. These reads were obtained on a NextSeq 500. During library preparation, unique molecular identifiers were attached to individual cDNA molecules so that TCRs could be counted in a quantitative, reproducible way. From each blood RNA sample, both TCR alpha and TCR beta chains were sequenced. On the authors' methods: Samples had a median of around 92,000 TCRs, with a range from 23,224 to 690,600. V, J and CDR3 annotation of the TCR reads was performed with the Decombinator software suite. For the PS versus PT1 abundance plots, all samples were subsampled to the same number of TCRs (28,000). Expanded TCRs were defined as absent before sensitization and observed at least eight times at the 2-week time point. The public reads were reprocessed in TCRdb via fastp at Q25 and MiXCR, keeping in-frame beta chains. Each entry is one CDR3 protein sequence, shown with its most common DNA and genes. The V and J calls were determined by TCRdb, not by the authors. The sample table shows approximately 400,000 distinct CDR3 sequences, and 4% to 6% are seen once. Together, the top ten hold 2.6% of the sample.

The sample's time point, from its label and the paper: pre-sensitization, week 0. The sample's treatment or condition label is to be understood as: therapeutic diphenylcyclopropenone sensitization with weekly scalp DPC. At each patch-test visit, blood was drawn before the patch test was applied. Patients were considered eligible if aged 18 to 70, diagnosed with alopecia and deemed suitable for DPC therapy, and patients were excluded if pregnant. Total RNA was isolated from unfractionated whole blood collected in Tempus Blood RNA tubes. This clonotype originated in a woman between 45 and 60 years old with alopecia areata. Some clones in this sample may be carry-over from other donors' samples. The starting material was whole blood, obtained in connection with sensitization to the hapten diphenylcyclopropenone (DPC). The V and J segments used are TRBV5-1 and TRBJ2-3; a confident D gene designation cannot be given. The CDR3 loop reads CASSLRSRADTQYF. The nucleotides are TGCGCCAGCAGCTTACGTTCTAGAGCAGATACGCAGTATTTT. The reference TRBV5-1 and TRBJ2-3 proteins fill in what lies around the CDR3, so the full variable domain reads KAGVTQTPRYLIKTRGQQVTLSCSPISGHRSVSWYQQTPGQGLQFLFEYFSETQRNKGNFPGRFSGRQFSNSRSEMNVSTLELGDSALYLCASSLRSRADTQYFGPGTRLTVL.